The clone carrying this T cell receptor (beta chain) has a handful of counts. The antigen remains unidentified. This sample was included in a study of CD8+CD57+ T cells in acquired aplastic anemia. Study context: DNA per sorted CD4+ or CD8+ sample ranged about 0.18 to 30 ug, averaging approximately 3.1 ug.

Broader study findings: Patients shared around 30 CD8+ CDR3 sequences with controls.

TCR beta VDJ and CDR3 profiling used genomic DNA as template. TCRdb reanalysed the reads using MiXCR and keeps one entry per CDR3 protein. This sample has about 98,000 distinct CDR3 sequences; around 70% occur once, and the top ten carry about 60%. The CDR3 runs 11 residues. Germline V CDR1 and CDR2: DFQATT, SNEGSKA (reference sequence). V gave up 3 bases and J gave up 6 bases, with 9 bases separating them. All patients picked for sequencing had shown, by flow cytometry, an expansion of CD8+CD57+ cells. Sequenced material: sorted CD4+, CD8+, or CD8+CD57+ T cells (not recorded which) from PBMCs. The chain employs TRBV20-1 and TRBJ2-7; D ambiguous. This TCR was recovered from a human donor with aplastic anemia. CDR3 sequence reads: CSASTHFEQYF. In DNA form, the CDR3 reads TGCAGTGCTAGCACGCACTTCGAGCAGTACTTC.